The 2 T cell receptor beta chains below all came from one sample that was sequenced in a study of blood T cell repertoires in COVID-19. Profiling relied on immunoSEQ multiplex PCR, and the TCRdb table lists in-frame clones only, not all of them. The table includes around 270,000 clones, approximately 86% detected once. Sequenced material: peripheral blood. These TCRs come from a young man with active or convalescent COVID-19.

The gene calls are TRBV11-2 and TRBJ2-3, with TRBD2 matching 9 bases. The germline V gene has CDR1 SGHAT and CDR2 FQNNGV. The V and J ends lost 5 bases and 0 bases, in that order; junction bases with no gene match: 9. The CDR3 loop spans 17 amino acids. CDR3 coding DNA: TGTGCCAGCAGCCAAATCTTGGCGGGGGGGAGCACAGATACGCAGTATTTT. Its protein product is CASSQILAGGSTDTQYF.

The chain employs TRBV6-6 and TRBJ1-1, with 10 bases lining up with TRBD1. Germline trimming cut 9 bases from V and 7 bases from J; bases unmatched to any gene: 8. Germline V gives CDR1 MNHNY, CDR2 SVGAGI (reference sequence). This CDR3 is 13 amino acids long. CDR3: CASWGQGMSEAFF. DNA of the CDR3: TGTGCCAGTTGGGGACAGGGGATGAGTGAAGCTTTCTTT.